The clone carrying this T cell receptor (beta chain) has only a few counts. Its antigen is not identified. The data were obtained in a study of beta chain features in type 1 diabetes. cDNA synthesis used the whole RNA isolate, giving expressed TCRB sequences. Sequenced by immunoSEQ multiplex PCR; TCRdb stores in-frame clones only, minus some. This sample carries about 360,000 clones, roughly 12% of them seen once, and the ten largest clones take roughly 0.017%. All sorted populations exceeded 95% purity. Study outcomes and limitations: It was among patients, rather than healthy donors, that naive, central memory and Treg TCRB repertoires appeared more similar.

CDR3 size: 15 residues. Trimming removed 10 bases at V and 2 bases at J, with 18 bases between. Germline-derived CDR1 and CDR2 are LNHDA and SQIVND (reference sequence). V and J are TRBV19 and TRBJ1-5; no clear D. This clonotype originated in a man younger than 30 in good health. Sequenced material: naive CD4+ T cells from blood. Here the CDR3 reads CATSTVVGGNQPQHF. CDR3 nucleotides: TGTGCCACCAGTACGGTCGTCGGGGGCAATCAGCCCCAGCATTTT.